What follows is one T cell receptor (beta chain) and its context. Its antigen is unidentified. This entry is derived from a study of cytomegalovirus exposure and HLA in healthy donors. With 2 bases removed from V and 9 bases from J, the gap between germline ends came to 14 bases. CDR1 SNHLY and CDR2 FYNNEI come from the germline V gene. This CDR3 spans 14 amino acids. Study-wide findings and caveats: The study designated 150 or so TCR beta chains cytomegalovirus-associated.

Measured with immunoSEQ multiplex PCR; TCRdb has only the in-frame clones, and not every one. The data show 110,000 to 150,000 clones, roughly 93% seen once. Sample: PBMCs. The sequence was collected from a young man in good health and CMV-seropositive. The chain carries TRBV2 and TRBJ1-5; possibly TRBD1 for D (6 bases). In DNA form, the CDR3 reads TGTGCCAGCAGTGAATCATCGGGGGGCGGGCCCCAGCATTTT. Translating gives CASSESSGGGPQHF.